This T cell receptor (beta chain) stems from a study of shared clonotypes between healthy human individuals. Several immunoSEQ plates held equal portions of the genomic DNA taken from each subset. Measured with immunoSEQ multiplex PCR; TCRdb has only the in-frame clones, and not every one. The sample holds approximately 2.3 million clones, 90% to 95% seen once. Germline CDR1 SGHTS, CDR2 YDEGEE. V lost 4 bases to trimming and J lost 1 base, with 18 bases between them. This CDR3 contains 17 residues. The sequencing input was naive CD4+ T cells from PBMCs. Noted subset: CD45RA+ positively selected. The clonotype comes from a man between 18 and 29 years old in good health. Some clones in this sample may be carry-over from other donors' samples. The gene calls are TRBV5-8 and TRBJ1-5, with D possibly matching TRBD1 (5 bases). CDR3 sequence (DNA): TGTGCCAGCAGCCGGGGTGGGGGACGAGCGAGCAATCAGCCCCAGCATTTT. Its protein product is CASSRGGGRASNQPQHF.